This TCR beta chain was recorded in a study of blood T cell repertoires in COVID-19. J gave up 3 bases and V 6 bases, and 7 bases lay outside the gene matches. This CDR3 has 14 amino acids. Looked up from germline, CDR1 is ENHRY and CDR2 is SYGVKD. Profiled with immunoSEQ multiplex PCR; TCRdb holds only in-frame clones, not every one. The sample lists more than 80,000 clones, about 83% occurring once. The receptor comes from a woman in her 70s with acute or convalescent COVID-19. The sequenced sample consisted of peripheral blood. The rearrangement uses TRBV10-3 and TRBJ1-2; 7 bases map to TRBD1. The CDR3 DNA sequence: TGTGCCATCAGGGGTGAGGGGACAGACTATGGCTACACCTTC. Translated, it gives CAIRGEGTDYGYTF.